This is a list of T cell receptor beta chains from one sample in a study of blood T cells in healthy people across ages. In TCRdb, the 5' RACE reads were re-called with MiXCR into one record per CDR3 protein. The table lists about 690,000 distinct CDR3 sequences, less than 45% of them singletons. Sequenced sample: blood. The receptors derive from a man older than 75 in good health. Each CDR3 is given with its conserved first and last residue. The D gene is left open where the match is weak. A clone size is listed for some rows: how often the clone was seen (once, few, many), or a class if it is expanded.

>-|many|TRBV4-3|TRBJ1-1
CASSQERGTEAFF
TGCGCCAGCAGCCAGGAGAGGGGGACTGAAGCTTTCTTT
>-|-|TRBV20-1|TRBJ2-5
CGASSGRNSYNEQYF
TGCGGTGCTAGCAGTGGGAGGAACTCCTACAATGAGCAGTACTTC
>-|-|TRBV6-6|TRBJ2-1
CASSYRSPNEQFF
TGTGCCAGCAGTTATAGGAGTCCCAATGAGCAGTTCTTC
>TRBD1|-|TRBV5-1|TRBJ1-5
CASSLVPGQGINQPQHF
TGCGCCAGCAGCTTGGTTCCGGGACAGGGGATTAATCAGCCCCAGCATTTT
>TRBD2|-|TRBV30|TRBJ2-7
CAWTQRGRGLREQYF
TGTGCCTGGACCCAACGCGGGCGGGGACTAAGAGAGCAGTACTTC
>TRBD2|few|TRBV7-8|TRBJ2-5
CASRKLAGEYQETQYF
TGTGCCAGCAGGAAACTAGCGGGAGAGTATCAAGAGACCCAGTACTTC
>-|-|TRBV24-1|TRBJ2-3
CAAVGGGPGDTQYF
TGTGCCGCCGTAGGAGGGGGGCCGGGGGATACGCAGTATTTT
>-|few|TRBV20-1|TRBJ1-5
CSAAYYSSNQPQHF
TGCAGTGCTGCCTACTATTCTAGCAATCAGCCCCAGCATTTT
>TRBD1|many|TRBV5-5|TRBJ2-2
CASSPTGGRNTGELFF
TGTGCCAGCAGCCCGACAGGGGGGAGGAACACCGGGGAGCTGTTTTTT
>-|-|TRBV12-3/TRBV12-4|TRBJ2-3
CASSFPRGGTDTEYF
TGTGCCAGCAGTTTTCCCAGAGGCGGCACAGATACGGAATATTTT
>-|-|TRBV10-3|TRBJ2-2
CAISDAGGNTGELFF
TGTGCCATCAGTGATGCCGGGGGGAACACCGGGGAGCTGTTTTTT
>-|few|TRBV6-6|TRBJ1-1
CASSWGGGVNTEAFF
TGTGCCAGCAGTTGGGGTGGGGGTGTGAACACTGAAGCTTTCTTT
>TRBD1|-|TRBV4-1|TRBJ2-3
CASSHDRDGYTQYF
TGCGCCAGCAGCCATGACAGGGACGGATATACGCAGTATTTT
>-|many|TRBV12-3/TRBV12-4|TRBJ1-5
CASSFDSFAGSNQPQHF
TGTGCCAGCAGTTTTGACTCCTTTGCAGGGAGCAATCAGCCCCAGCATTTT
>TRBD2|-|TRBV7-2|TRBJ2-1
CASSYRTSGNNEQFF
TGTGCCAGCAGCTATAGGACTAGCGGAAACAATGAGCAGTTCTTC
>-|few|TRBV24-1|TRBJ2-7
CATSDSSSGTGRIYEQYF
TGTGCCACCAGTGATTCTTCAAGCGGGACAGGACGAATCTACGAGCAGTACTTC
>TRBD1|few|TRBV20-1|TRBJ2-3
CSAIGHRGSTDTQYF
TGCAGTGCCATTGGGCACAGGGGTTCCACAGATACGCAGTATTTT
>TRBD2|many|TRBV12-3/TRBV12-4|TRBJ2-3
CASSRLPMTSGRSTDTQYF
TGTGCCAGCAGTCGACTACCCATGACTAGCGGGAGATCTACAGATACGCAGTATTTT
>TRBD2|few|TRBV5-1|TRBJ2-1
CASSPLAGGLNNEQFF
TGCGCCAGCAGCCCACTGGCGGGGGGCTTGAACAATGAGCAGTTCTTC
>-|-|TRBV20-1|TRBJ2-2
CSARSQGGGRTGELFF
TGCAGTGCTAGATCCCAGGGAGGGGGACGGACCGGGGAGCTGTTTTTT
>TRBD1|-|TRBV7-2|TRBJ2-5
CASSPSPTGGNNEQYF
TGTGCCAGCAGCCCAAGTCCGACAGGGGGTAACAATGAGCAGTACTTC
>-|-|TRBV28|TRBJ2-5
CASSSVTARQTQYF
TGTGCCAGCAGTTCCGTGACAGCAAGGCAGACCCAGTACTTC
>TRBD1|-|TRBV6-5|TRBJ2-1
CASRSTGGEQFF
TGTGCCAGCAGGTCGACAGGGGGCGAGCAGTTCTTC
>TRBD1|-|TRBV6-5|TRBJ2-3
CASSLRGQRLTDTQYF
TGTGCCAGCAGTTTAAGGGGACAGCGACTCACAGATACGCAGTATTTT
>TRBD2|few|TRBV5-1|TRBJ2-7
CASSILSGSSYEQYF
TGCGCCAGCAGCATCCTGAGCGGGAGTTCCTACGAGCAGTACTTC
>-|once|TRBV7-6|TRBJ2-3
CASSLGTGVSTDTQYF
TGTGCCAGCAGCTTAGGTACGGGAGTGAGCACAGATACGCAGTATTTT
>-|-|TRBV20-1|TRBJ2-1
CSAEQGGNVQFF
TGCAGTGCAGAACAGGGTGGCAATGTGCAGTTCTTC
>TRBD2|few|TRBV24-1|TRBJ2-3
CATSDSGGANTQYF
TGTGCCACCAGTGACAGCGGGGGGGCAAATACGCAGTATTTT
>-|-|TRBV2|TRBJ1-5
CASSETGQDNQPQHF
TGTGCCAGCAGTGAAACGGGCCAGGACAATCAGCCCCAGCATTTT
>-|-|TRBV10-3|TRBJ2-7
CAKHGQLARGVYNEQYF
TGTGCCAAACATGGCCAACTAGCTAGGGGGGTCTACAATGAGCAGTACTTC
>-|-|TRBV11-2|TRBJ2-5
CAGSPRALLPYDQYF
TGTGCCGGCAGCCCCCGGGCCCTACTGCCCTACGATCAGTACTTC
>-|-|TRBV6-5|TRBJ1-1
CASTKGGMNTEAFF
TGTGCCAGCACCAAGGGGGGCATGAACACTGAAGCTTTCTTT
>TRBD1|few|TRBV4-3|TRBJ2-2
CASSQDSRGTGELFF
TGCGCCAGCAGCCAAGATTCCAGGGGGACCGGGGAGCTGTTTTTT
>-|-|TRBV2|TRBJ2-7
CASEGFLYEQYF
TGTGCCAGCGAGGGGTTCCTCTACGAGCAGTACTTC
>TRBD1|many|TRBV5-1|TRBJ2-1
CASSRTGYDEQFF
TGCGCCAGCAGCAGGACAGGGTACGATGAGCAGTTCTTC
>-|once|TRBV7-2|TRBJ1-2
CASSAGANSPYGYTF
TGTGCCAGCAGCGCCGGGGCAAATAGTCCCTATGGCTACACCTTC
>-|many|TRBV4-1|TRBJ1-2
CASSQDLAGARSFGGYTF
TGCGCCAGCAGCCAAGATCTCGCAGGGGCGCGGAGTTTCGGTGGCTACACCTTC
>TRBD1|-|TRBV20-1|TRBJ2-1
CSASRTGTGTNEQFF
TGCAGTGCTAGCCGGACCGGGACAGGGACCAATGAGCAGTTCTTC
>TRBD1|few|TRBV30|TRBJ1-5
CAWGGQWGNQPQHF
TGTGCCTGGGGGGGACAGTGGGGCAATCAGCCCCAGCATTTT
>TRBD2|-|TRBV5-5|TRBJ2-3
CASSLVASGSTDTQYF
TGTGCCAGCAGCTTGGTGGCTAGCGGGAGCACAGATACGCAGTATTTT
>-|-|TRBV5-5|TRBJ2-7
CASSDRTREQYF
TGTGCCAGCAGTGACAGGACCCGCGAGCAGTACTTC
>-|-|TRBV14|TRBJ2-1
CAGSQDGSSSYNEQFF
TGTGCCGGCAGCCAAGACGGAAGTAGCTCCTACAATGAGCAGTTCTTC
>-|few|TRBV4-2|TRBJ2-7
CASSQVGPLGEQYF
TGTGCCAGCAGCCAAGTGGGGCCCCTGGGCGAGCAGTACTTC
>-|few|TRBV7-7|TRBJ2-5
CASSLQGTSEQYF
TGTGCTAGCAGCTTACAAGGGACAAGTGAGCAGTACTTC
>-|-|TRBV6-5|TRBJ2-7
CASTRGPDNEQYF
TGTGCCAGCACCAGGGGACCCGACAATGAGCAGTACTTC
>TRBD1|-|TRBV12-3/TRBV12-4|TRBJ1-6
CASSYKGADSPLHF
TGTGCCAGCAGTTATAAGGGGGCAGATTCACCCCTCCACTTT
>TRBD1|many|TRBV7-9|TRBJ1-2
CASSLAQQGAYGYTF
TGTGCCAGCAGCTTAGCGCAGCAGGGGGCCTATGGCTACACCTTC
>-|few|TRBV5-1|TRBJ1-1
CASSLPGASTEAFF
TGCGCCAGCAGCTTGCCCGGGGCCTCCACTGAAGCTTTCTTT
>TRBD1|-|TRBV4-1|TRBJ2-7
CASSQEGWGTGGSYEQYF
TGCGCCAGCAGCCAAGAGGGGTGGGGGACAGGGGGCTCCTACGAGCAGTACTTC
>TRBD2|-|TRBV7-2|TRBJ2-5
CASSLAGLAVKETQYF
TGTGCCAGCAGCTTAGCGGGACTAGCGGTTAAAGAGACCCAGTACTTC
>-|-|TRBV6-7|TRBJ2-7
CASSYQAERGNEQYF
TGTGCCAGTAGTTATCAGGCTGAAAGAGGGAATGAGCAGTACTTC
>TRBD2|-|TRBV20-1|TRBJ2-7
CSAIPGRVARLGNEQYF
TGCAGTGCTATCCCCGGGAGGGTGGCTCGTCTGGGCAATGAGCAGTACTTC
>-|few|TRBV29-1|TRBJ2-1
CSVARSYNEQFF
TGCAGCGTTGCCAGGAGTTACAATGAGCAGTTCTTC
>-|-|TRBV6-2/TRBV6-3|TRBJ2-1
CASSPWTPTEKYNEQFF
TGTGCCAGCAGTCCCTGGACACCAACGGAAAAATACAATGAGCAGTTCTTC
>TRBD2|many|TRBV6-5|TRBJ2-1
CASSSLTSGSYNEQFF
TGTGCCAGCAGTTCCCTAACTAGCGGCTCCTACAATGAGCAGTTCTTC
>TRBD2|many|TRBV11-2|TRBJ2-1
CASTKGREAYTNEQFF
TGTGCCAGCACCAAGGGGCGGGAGGCATATACCAATGAGCAGTTCTTC
>-|-|TRBV6-2/TRBV6-3|TRBJ1-1
CATAIYGSPNTEAFF
TGTGCCACCGCTATATATGGGAGCCCGAACACTGAAGCTTTCTTT
>-|-|TRBV18|TRBJ2-1
CASSPDENEQFF
TGTGCCAGCTCACCGGACGAAAATGAGCAGTTCTTC
>-|-|TRBV5-6|TRBJ1-2
CASSYGQISYGYTF
TGTGCCAGCAGCTATGGACAGATTTCCTATGGCTACACCTTC
>-|-|TRBV20-1|TRBJ2-3
CSPGGPGTDTQYF
TGCAGTCCTGGGGGGCCGGGCACAGATACGCAGTATTTT